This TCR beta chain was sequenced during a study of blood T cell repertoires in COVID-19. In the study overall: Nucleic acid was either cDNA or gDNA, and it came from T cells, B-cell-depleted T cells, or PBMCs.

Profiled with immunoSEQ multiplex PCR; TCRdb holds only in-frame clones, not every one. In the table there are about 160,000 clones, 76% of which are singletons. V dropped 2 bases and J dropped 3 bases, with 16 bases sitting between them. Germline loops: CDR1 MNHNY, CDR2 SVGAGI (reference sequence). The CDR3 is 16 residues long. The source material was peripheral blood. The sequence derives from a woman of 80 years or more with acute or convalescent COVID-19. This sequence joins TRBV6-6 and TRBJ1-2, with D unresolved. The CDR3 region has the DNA TGTGCCAGCAGTTACGGCACTCTTGGAGGAGACTATGGCTACACCTTC. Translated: CASSYGTLGGDYGYTF.